This passage covers 14 T cell receptor beta chains from one sample sequenced in a study of naive and memory T cell subsets. As to treatment: skin biopsy from PPD injection site in Mantoux-positive individual. TCR cDNA received a 3' ligated oligonucleotide that carried a UMI. Ligated cDNA underwent four rounds of PCR with nested alpha and beta constant region primers and SP2. One entry per CDR3 protein, called by TCRdb with MiXCR from the UMI-ligation and nested PCR reads. The profile shows around 30,000 distinct CDR3 sequences, roughly 6.6% of them singletons. Sequences were derived from skin, sampled from a tuberculin skin test site. These receptor sequences come from an adult in good health.

This clonotype was counted at least ten times. The V call is TRBV4-1, the J call TRBJ2-5; D may be TRBD1 (6 bases). The CDR3 is 17 amino acids. The germline CDR1 and CDR2 sequences are MGHRA and YSYEKL. Trimming shortened V by 2 bases and J by 3 bases, and 19 bases separated the two germline ends. CDR3 residues: CASSQTQGPALEETQYF. CDR3 coding DNA: TGCGCCAGCAGCCAAACGCAGGGGCCCGCGCTGGAAGAGACCCAGTACTTC.

This clonotype was recorded at least ten times. This chain joins TRBV4-1 and TRBJ2-1; 7 bases are shared with TRBD1. Germline V CDR1 and CDR2: MGHRA, YSYEKL. V trimming: 5 bases; J trimming: 5 bases; junction bases outside the gene matches: 9. This CDR3 spans 15 amino acids. DNA of the CDR3: TGCGCCAGCAGCTATAAACGGACAGGCGACAATGAGCAGTTCTTC. It translates to CASSYKRTGDNEQFF.

The J gene is TRBJ1-2, the V gene TRBV18; TRBD1 matches 7 bases. Germline V CDR1 and CDR2: KGHSH, LQKENI. The CDR3 has 14 amino acids. The trim removed 8 bases at V and 4 bases at J, leaving 10 bases unmatched. The CDR3 here is CASEPWTGTYGYTF. DNA for the CDR3: TGTGCCAGCGAACCGTGGACAGGAACCTATGGCTACACCTTC.

This clonotype came up many times. The gene calls are TRBV6-6 and TRBJ1-4; maybe TRBD1 (6 bases). V lost 5 bases to trimming and J lost 4 bases, with 11 bases between them. This CDR3 comprises 14 residues. Germline CDR1 and CDR2: MNHNY and SVGAGI (reference sequence). In DNA, the CDR3 is TGTGCCAGCAGTCAGCGGGGGCTTAATGAAAAACTGTTTTTT. This gives the protein CASSQRGLNEKLFF.

This clonotype has ten or more counts. J is TRBJ2-5 and V is TRBV5-1; no reliable D call. The CDR3 spans 16 residues. CDR1 is SGHRS and CDR2 is YFSETQ in the germline V gene. V shed 5 bases and J shed 2 bases, with 19 bases lying between them. The CDR3, as DNA: TGCGCCAGCAGACCGGTTAGTCTGGCGTCTCAAGAGACCCAGTACTTC. Protein product: CASRPVSLASQETQYF.

This chain joins TRBV12-3 or TRBV12-4 and TRBJ1-2; 8 nucleotides agree with TRBD1. After removal of 3 bases from V and 5 bases from J, the junction contained 5 bases not matched to a gene. CDR3 length equals 14 residues. The CDR3 is CASSLAGGPYGYTF. The CDR3 DNA is TGTGCCAGCAGTTTGGCAGGGGGCCCATATGGCTACACCTTC.

This clonotype was observed at least ten times. CDR3 sequence: CASSQRRDSEAFF. CDR3 in DNA: TGTGCCAGCAGCCAACGCCGGGACAGTGAAGCTTTCTTT. The rearrangement uses TRBV6-1 and TRBJ1-1; 7 nucleotides agree with TRBD1. CDR1 is MNHNS and CDR2 is SASEGT in the germline V gene. The CDR3 is 13 residues long. After removal of 6 bases from V and 7 bases from J, the junction contained 8 bases not matched to a gene.

This clonotype was seen repeatedly, ten times or more. V gene TRBV2 combines with J gene TRBJ2-3, with TRBD1 as a possible D gene (5 bases). V was shortened by 7 bases and J by 2 bases, with 13 bases between the two germline ends. Germline CDR1 and CDR2: SNHLY and FYNNEI. The CDR3 contains 14 residues. The CDR3 DNA sequence: TGTGCCAGCATTGGGGCGCGGAACACAGATACGCAGTATTTT. Translation: CASIGARNTDTQYF.

V is TRBV12-3 or TRBV12-4 and J is TRBJ2-1, with D possibly matching TRBD1 (6 bases). There are 14 residues in the CDR3. Trimming removed 3 bases at V and 8 bases at J, with 14 bases between. This CDR3 reads CASSFDRLRYEQFF. CDR3 in DNA: TGTGCCAGCAGTTTCGACAGGTTAAGGTATGAGCAGTTCTTC.

This clonotype was observed a few times. The V gene is TRBV5-1, the J gene TRBJ2-1; D is unresolved. The CDR3 is 15 amino acids. Trimming pared 0 bases from V and 10 bases from J, leaving 17 bases between. From germline, CDR1 is SGHRS and CDR2 YFSETQ. The CDR3 bases are TGCGCCAGCAGCTTGGACGGCCTGAGGTCTGCGGAGCAGTTCTTC. Protein product: CASSLDGLRSAEQFF.

This clonotype was detected many times. This sequence joins TRBV20-1 and TRBJ2-1; 8 nucleotides align to TRBD2. Per germline, CDR1 DFQATT and CDR2 SNEGSKA (reference sequence). Trimming cost V 6 bases and J 7 bases; bases outside gene matches: 11. The CDR3 is 14 amino acids. The DNA for the CDR3 is TGCAGTGCCCCGGTGCAGCGGGGGAGGAATGAGCAGTTCTTC. Its protein product is CSAPVQRGRNEQFF.

The V and J genes are TRBV5-1 and TRBJ2-3; a possible D gene is TRBD2 (5 bases). The germline V gene encodes CDR1 SGHRS and CDR2 YFSETQ. V gave up 1 base and J gave up 8 bases, with 14 bases separating them. This CDR3 is built from 14 residues. Here the CDR3 DNA reads TGCGCCAGCAGCTTGTGGCAAAGTGAGGGTACGCAGTATTTT. Protein sequence: CASSLWQSEGTQYF.

This clonotype is termed medium-sized. This chain links TRBV6-5 with TRBJ2-3, with a tentative D call TRBD1 (5 bases). Trimming removed 5 bases at V and 4 bases at J, with 10 bases between. The CDR3 length is 13 residues. Germline V gives CDR1 MNHEY, CDR2 SVGAGI. The CDR3 here is CASSPMGPDTQYF. As DNA, the CDR3 is TGTGCCAGCAGTCCAATGGGGCCAGATACGCAGTATTTT.

This clonotype was observed many times. The chain combines TRBV14 with TRBJ2-5, with D hard to call. CDR1 SGHDN and CDR2 FVKESK come from the germline V gene. V lost 4 bases to trimming and J lost 4 bases, with 10 bases between them. The CDR3 extends over 13 amino acids. CDR3 nucleotide sequence: TGTGCCAGCAGCCGAGTGGACCTAGAGACCCAGTACTTC. Encoded protein: CASSRVDLETQYF.